The source of this TCR beta chain is a study of blood T cell repertoires in COVID-19. Study at large: PBMCs, B-cell-depleted T cells, or T cells provided the cDNA or gDNA that made up the material.

This clone was detected only a few times. Original methodology: Reference gene primer amplification in the assay estimated nucleated cell counts. TCRdb keeps only in-frame clones here, not all; method: immunoSEQ multiplex PCR. That table is the source of V, J and clone size, and D and trimming were worked out from the DNA. Of over 55,000 clones listed, over 80% are singletons. V was clipped by 4 bases and J by 7 bases, with 20 bases between them. The CDR3 runs 15 residues. Germline V lookup: CDR1 SGHVS, CDR2 FQNEAQ. The chain links TRBV7-8 to TRBJ2-7, with D possibly matching TRBD1 (6 bases). The origin of this receptor is a man aged 45-60 years with active COVID-19. The sequenced material came from peripheral blood. CDR3 DNA: TGTGCCAGCAGCTCTAGAACAGGGACCCTGGAGGAGCAGTACTTC. Its protein product is CASSSRTGTLEEQYF. The full variable domain, its missing parts supplied by reference TRBV7-8 and TRBJ2-7, is GAGVSQSPRYKVAKRGQDVALRCDPISGHVSLFWYQQALGQGPEFLTYFQNEAQLDKSGLPSDRFFAERPEGSVSTLKIQRTQQEDSAVYLCASSSRTGTLEEQYFGPGTRLTVT.